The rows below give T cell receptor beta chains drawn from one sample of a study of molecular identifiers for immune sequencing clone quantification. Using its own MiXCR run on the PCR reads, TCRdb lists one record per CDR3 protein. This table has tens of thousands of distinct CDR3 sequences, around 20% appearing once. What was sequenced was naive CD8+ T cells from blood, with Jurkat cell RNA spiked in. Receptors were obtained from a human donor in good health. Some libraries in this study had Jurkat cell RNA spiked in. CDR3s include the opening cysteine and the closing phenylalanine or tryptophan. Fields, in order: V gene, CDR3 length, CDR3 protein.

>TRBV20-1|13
CSAGPADYNEQFF
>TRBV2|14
CASSGSGANSPLHF
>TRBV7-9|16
CASSPAGSGIGDTQYF
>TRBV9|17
CASSVEDTPTPGDEQFF
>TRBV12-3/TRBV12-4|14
CASSLGARRDIQYF
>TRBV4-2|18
CASSQLTEGGDGGQVQYF
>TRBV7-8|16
CASSLIFGGTWETQYF
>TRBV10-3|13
CAISESGIYEQYF
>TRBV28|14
CASTWQVYNSPLHF
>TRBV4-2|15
CASSPTVMYTDTQYF
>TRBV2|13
CASSEDGEETQYF
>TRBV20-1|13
CSATSTDNYEQYF
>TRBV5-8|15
CASTPQGAYNYGYTF
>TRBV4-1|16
CASSQDWGASGNTIYF
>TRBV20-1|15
CSAKIRRDAHCEQYF
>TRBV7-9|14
CASSPTSGNNEQFF
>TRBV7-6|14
CASNQGGGAETQYF
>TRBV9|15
CASSEGRGGNTEAFF
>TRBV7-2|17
CASSLLQTITSSYEQYF
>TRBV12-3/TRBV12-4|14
CASSETGPPREQYF
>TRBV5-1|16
CASSLGPQAYTGELFF
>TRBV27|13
CASSWGMACEQYF
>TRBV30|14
CAWSTVDGQNEQFF
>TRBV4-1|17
CASSQNPPGTPTYEQYF
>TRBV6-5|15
CASSSYQGWGETQYF
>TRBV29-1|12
CSVGQVNTEAFF
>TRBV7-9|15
CASSLGVSSYNEQFF
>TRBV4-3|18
CASSQGGAAGPGYYGYTF
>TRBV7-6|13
CASVPLERGEQFF
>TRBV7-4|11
CASSLDAEQFF
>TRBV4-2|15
CASSSVGGLRNEQYF
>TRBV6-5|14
CASSYRPESYEQYF
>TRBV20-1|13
CSARRLSNQPQHF
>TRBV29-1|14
CSVEGDIHRHEQYF
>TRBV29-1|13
CSVEGTVNTEAFF
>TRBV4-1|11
CASSRGNTIYF